Below are 30 T cell receptor beta chains sequenced from a single sample in a study of shared clonotypes between healthy human individuals. Produced via immunoSEQ multiplex PCR; TCRdb's table is partial and in-frame only. Counted here are a few million clones, under 97% occurring once; the ten biggest clones make up around 0.13%. Sequencing used naive CD4+ T cells sorted from blood. Noted subset: CD45RA+ positively selected. These receptors came from a man between 18 and 35 years old in good health.

A single count supports this clone. This chain joins TRBV6-6 and TRBJ2-6; no definite D call. With 7 bases removed from V and 0 bases from J, the gap between germline ends came to 7 bases. This CDR3 has 14 amino acids. In germline, CDR1 is MNHNY, CDR2 SVGAGI (reference sequence). The CDR3, as DNA: TGTGCCAGCACCCTATCCTCTGGGGCCAACGTCCTGACTTTC. It translates to CASTLSSGANVLTF.

This sequence joins TRBV6-5 and TRBJ1-1, with 8 bases matching TRBD1. Germline V CDR1 and CDR2: MNHEY, SVGAGI. V trimming: 7 bases; J trimming: 5 bases; junction bases outside the gene matches: 9. The CDR3 runs to 14 residues. CDR3 sequence reads: CASIMDRAGTEAFF. In DNA, the CDR3 is TGTGCCAGCATCATGGACAGGGCCGGGACTGAAGCTTTCTTT.

The chain carries TRBV2 and TRBJ2-1; possible D gene TRBD2, 6 bases. The germline V gene has CDR1 SNHLY and CDR2 FYNNEI. The CDR3 is made up of 14 amino acids. Trimming pared 8 bases from V and 5 bases from J, leaving 16 bases between. DNA for the CDR3: TGTGCCAGCTCACTAACCGGGACTCACAATGAGCAGTTCTTC. As protein: CASSLTGTHNEQFF.

This rearrangement joins TRBV4-3 to TRBJ2-2, with D maybe TRBD1 (5 bases). V lost 1 base to trimming and J lost 7 bases, with 7 bases between them. The germline gives CDR1 LGHNA, CDR2 YSLEER. The CDR3 totals 13 residues. CDR3 coding DNA: TGCGCCAGCAGCCAAGCCACAGGCGGGGAGCTGTTTTTT. It encodes CASSQATGGELFF.

This clone has a handful of counts. Other DNA sequences within the sample encode an identical CDR3. The CDR3 DNA sequence: TGTGCCAGCAGCGTCCAAGGGACAGATACGCAGTATTTT. Protein: CASSVQGTDTQYF. This chain links TRBV9 with TRBJ2-3; no clear D. The germline V gene encodes CDR1 SGDLS and CDR2 YYNGEE. This CDR3 is 13 amino acids long. V lost 2 bases and J 3 bases, leaving 7 bases between the germline ends.

Details on this clone: Other nucleotide sequences in the sample specify the same CDR3. The chain has TRBV28 and TRBJ1-1, with D tentatively TRBD1 (5 bases). The germline V gene has CDR1 MDHEN and CDR2 SYDVKM. V was trimmed by 5 bases and J by 0 bases, leaving 10 bases between them. This CDR3 is built from 14 residues. CDR3 sequence: CASSLPGLNTEAFF. CDR3 DNA sequence: TGTGCCAGCAGTCTACCAGGGTTGAACACTGAAGCTTTCTTT.

The rearrangement links TRBV10-2 to TRBJ1-1; D is unclear. This CDR3 region has 13 residues. Germline CDR1 is WSHSY and CDR2 is SAAADI. Trimming stripped 2 bases from V and 8 bases from J, with 12 bases between. The CDR3 region has the DNA TGCGCCAGCAGTGAGCAGGCACCCATAGAAGCTTTCTTT. Its translation is CASSEQAPIEAFF.

The chain couples TRBV9 to TRBJ2-7; 7 positions match TRBD2. This CDR3 spans 16 amino acids. The V gene's germline CDR1 is SGDLS and CDR2 YYNGEE. The V gene end was trimmed by 4 bases and the J gene end by 5 bases; junction bases not matched to a gene: 15. CDR3 sequence (DNA): TGTGCCAGCAGCCCTCAAAGAGCGGGAATGCACGACGAGCAGTACTTC. Its translation: CASSPQRAGMHDEQYF.

CDR3 sequence: CASSDMGIRETQYF. CDR3 bases: TGTGCCAGCAGTGATATGGGAATCCGGGAGACCCAGTACTTC. The chain is built from TRBV25-1 and TRBJ2-5; D not certain. The CDR3 contains 14 residues. Per the germline V gene, CDR1 is MGHDK and CDR2 is SYGVNS. V lost 3 bases to trimming and J lost 5 bases, with 13 bases between them.

Details on this clone: The same CDR3 arises from other DNA sequences in this sample as well. This chain uses TRBV30 with TRBJ1-1; D unresolved. CDR3 length equals 13 residues. CDR1 and CDR2 (germline): GTSNPN, SVGIG (reference sequence). V was pared by 0 bases and J by 0 bases, with 5 bases between. The CDR3 coding sequence is TGTGCCTGGAGTGTGTCTTTGAACACTGAAGCTTTCTTT. Translated: CAWSVSLNTEAFF.

The CDR3 sequence: CASSLGGANNEQFF. CDR3 nucleotides: TGTGCCAGCAGCTTAGGGGGGGCCAACAATGAGCAGTTCTTC. The rearrangement uses TRBV11-3 and TRBJ2-1; D could derive from TRBD1 or TRBD2 (6 bases each). There are 14 residues in the CDR3. From germline, CDR1 is SGHNT and CDR2 YENEEA. Trimming removed 1 base at V and 5 bases at J, with 9 bases between.

The gene calls are TRBV9 and TRBJ1-2; no firm D call. This CDR3 region has 15 residues. Germline CDR1 reads SGDLS; CDR2 reads YYNGEE. V was shortened by 0 bases and J by 4 bases, with 13 bases between the two germline ends. The CDR3 is CASSVDTTDTYGYTF. The CDR3, as DNA: TGTGCCAGCAGCGTAGACACCACAGACACCTATGGCTACACCTTC.

This chain links TRBV10-3 with TRBJ2-1; D not resolved. V was pared by 5 bases and J by 9 bases, with 14 bases between. The germline V gene has CDR1 ENHRY and CDR2 SYGVKD. CDR3 length equals 13 residues. The CDR3 region is CAISSLEVGEQFF. The CDR3 DNA follows: TGTGCCATCAGTTCGCTCGAGGTGGGTGAGCAGTTCTTC.

Notes on this clone: One base away lies a much larger clone, so this may be a sequencing read error. The chain joins TRBV13 to TRBJ2-7; TRBD2 matches at 7 bases. The germline gives CDR1 PRHDT, CDR2 FYEKMQ (reference sequence). The CDR3 is 13 amino acids. V shed 1 base and J 3 bases; nucleotides not matched to a gene: 0. This CDR3 reads CASSLAGGYEQYF. CDR3 DNA: TGTGCCAGCAGCTTAGCGGGGGGCTACGAGCAGTACTTC.

CDR3: CASSLGIGGWYTEAFF. The CDR3 DNA is TGTGCCAGCAGCTTAGGGATTGGTGGGTGGTACACTGAAGCTTTCTTT. J is TRBJ1-1 and V is TRBV11-2; D call uncertain. With 1 base removed from V and 3 bases from J, the gap between germline ends came to 15 bases. The CDR3 runs 16 residues. CDR1 is SGHAT, CDR2 FQNNGV, per germline.

With respect to this clone: Other DNA sequences in the sample encode the same CDR3. J is TRBJ1-3 and V is TRBV7-2; D remains unclear. The CDR3 runs to 13 residues. The germline gives CDR1 SGHTA, CDR2 FQGNSA. V shed 4 bases and J shed 2 bases, with 6 bases lying between them. The CDR3: CASSSGTGNTIYF. CDR3 nucleotides: TGTGCCAGCAGCTCGGGGACTGGAAACACCATATATTTT.

This clone occurred once. V is TRBV4-1 and J is TRBJ1-2; perhaps TRBD1 as D (6 bases). The germline V gene encodes CDR1 MGHRA and CDR2 YSYEKL. V was cut by 0 bases and J by 2 bases, with 13 bases left in between. CDR3 length: 16 residues. DNA of the CDR3: TGCGCCAGCAGCCAAGATTCGGGGGGCTCGAACTATGGCTACACCTTC. Translation gives CASSQDSGGSNYGYTF.

As concerns this clone: Other nucleotide sequences from this sample produce the same CDR3. The chain recombines TRBV20-1 with TRBJ1-1; D not resolved. The CDR3 loop spans 11 amino acids. Per the germline V gene, CDR1 is DFQATT and CDR2 is SNEGSKA (reference sequence). V gave up 3 bases and J gave up 5 bases, with 7 bases separating them. Written as DNA, the CDR3 is TGCAGTGCTAGCTCAGGAACTGAAGCTTTCTTT. Translation gives CSASSGTEAFF.

The chain couples TRBV7-8 to TRBJ1-3; 8 bases fit TRBD1. The germline V gene encodes CDR1 SGHVS and CDR2 FQNEAQ. The CDR3 runs 15 residues. J was trimmed by 2 bases and V by 1 base; bases with no gene match: 1. The CDR3 loop is CASSLGQGTGNTIYF. CDR3 sequence (DNA): TGTGCCAGCAGCTTAGGACAGGGGACTGGAAACACCATATATTTT.

CDR3 sequence reads: CASGRPDSYEQYF. CDR3 in DNA: TGTGCCAGCGGGAGGCCTGATTCCTACGAGCAGTACTTC. The chain has TRBV6-6 and TRBJ2-7, with D possibly being TRBD2 (6 bases). The CDR3 loop spans 13 amino acids. CDR1 and CDR2 (germline): MNHNY, SVGAGI (reference sequence). The V end lost 8 bases, the J end lost 1 base, and 12 bases lay between the germline ends.

Remarks on this clone: The same CDR3 arises from other DNA sequences in this sample as well. The chain joins TRBV18 to TRBJ2-3, with 12 bases aligning to TRBD1. The CDR3 runs 15 residues. CDR1 and CDR2 from the germline V gene are KGHSH and LQKENI. V was pared by 1 base and J by 4 bases, with 0 bases of the junction left unmatched. CDR3 amino acids: CASSPRDRGPDTQYF. Written as DNA, the CDR3 is TGTGCCAGCTCACCACGGGACAGGGGGCCAGATACGCAGTATTTT.

The chain links TRBV28 to TRBJ2-5; TRBD2 might be the D (6 bases). The germline V gene encodes CDR1 MDHEN and CDR2 SYDVKM. V was cut by 3 bases and J by 10 bases, with 18 bases left in between. This CDR3 region has 14 residues. As DNA, the CDR3 is TGTGCCAGCAGTTTGGCAGCGGGCCGAATCGACCAGTACTTC. It translates to CASSLAAGRIDQYF. The full variable domain, rest sourced from reference TRBV28 and TRBJ2-5, is DVKVTQSSRYLVKRTGEKVFLECVQDMDHENMFWYRQDPGLGLRLIYFSYDVKMKEKGDIPEGYSVSREKKERFSLILESASTNQTSMYLCASSLAAGRIDQYFGPGTRLLVL.

CDR3: CASRLRDRDTETQYF. In DNA, the CDR3 is TGTGCCAGCAGGCTCCGGGACAGGGATACGGAGACCCAGTACTTC. The rearrangement uses TRBV27 and TRBJ2-5, with TRBD1 matching 9 bases. The J segment lost 5 bases and the V segment lost 6 bases, leaving 10 bases of the junction unmatched. Germline CDR1 and CDR2: MNHEY and SMNVEV (reference sequence). CDR3 length equals 15 residues.

The rearrangement joins TRBV28 to TRBJ2-5, with D maybe TRBD2 (6 bases). The CDR3 is 13 residues long. Germline CDR1 is MDHEN and CDR2 is SYDVKM. V dropped 7 bases and J dropped 5 bases, with 14 bases sitting between them. The CDR3 DNA is TGTGCCAGCACCGGGGGAAGGCGGGAGACCCAGTACTTC. Its protein product is CASTGGRRETQYF.

The chain links TRBV2 to TRBJ1-3; no definite D call. The CDR3 runs 12 residues. V lost 8 bases and J lost 7, with 12 bases in between. The germline CDR1 and CDR2 sequences are SNHLY and FYNNEI. CDR3 in DNA: TGTGCCAGCGGATCCCGGGGTAACACCATATATTTT. It codes for CASGSRGNTIYF.

The rearrangement uses TRBV18 and TRBJ1-1; D gene ambiguous. The CDR3 totals 15 residues. V lost 2 bases and J lost 1, with 11 bases in between. Germline V gene data show CDR1 as KGHSH and CDR2 as LQKENI. CDR3 region: CASSPWQVSNTEAFF. As DNA, the CDR3 is TGTGCCAGCTCACCATGGCAGGTCTCGAACACTGAAGCTTTCTTT.

For this clone: The same CDR3 also results from other DNA sequences found in this sample. The chain recombines TRBV11-3 with TRBJ2-5, with D unclear. The CDR3 extends over 13 amino acids. Per germline, CDR1 SGHNT and CDR2 YENEEA. V was pared by 1 base and J by 2 bases, with 5 bases between. DNA of the CDR3: TGTGCCAGCAGCTTAGGCAGTCAAGAGACCCAGTACTTC. It yields the protein CASSLGSQETQYF.

This CDR3 is CAISEAGGNYQETQYF. The CDR3 coding sequence is TGTGCCATCAGTGAGGCGGGGGGGAACTATCAAGAGACCCAGTACTTC. This rearrangement joins TRBV10-3 to TRBJ2-5; TRBD2 aligns across 9 bases. Looked up from germline, CDR1 is ENHRY and CDR2 is SYGVKD. The junction had 6 bases not matched to a gene; V was cut back by 2 bases and J by 2 bases. The CDR3 length is 16 residues.

V gene TRBV6-4 combines with J gene TRBJ2-7, with 7 bases identical to TRBD1. CDR3 size: 15 residues. V lost 5 bases, J lost 4 bases, and 11 bases stayed unmatched. Germline lookup yields CDR1 MRHNA and CDR2 SNTAGT. The CDR3, as DNA: TGTGCCAGCAGTCTTGGGACAGCTGCTTATTACGAGCAGTACTTC. Protein: CASSLGTAAYYEQYF.

The CDR3 reads CAWSVLARGRSSPLHF. The DNA of the CDR3 is TGTGCCTGGAGTGTACTCGCCAGGGGGCGAAGTTCACCCCTCCACTTT. The chain couples TRBV30 to TRBJ1-6; TRBD1 agrees at 8 bases. The CDR3 totals 16 residues. The germline V gene has CDR1 GTSNPN and CDR2 SVGIG (reference sequence). Unmatched junction bases numbered 10, after V lost 0 bases and J lost 9 bases.